The 22 T cell receptor beta chains listed next were all sequenced from one sample in a study of tumor-infiltrating lymphocytes in primary liver carcinoma. TCR beta cDNA came from approximately 490 ng total RNA, primed with a constant-region primer. Library construction for TCR beta comprised three nested multiplex PCR rounds performed with slightly modified ARM-PCR. Running 9 to 10 cycles apiece, the first two PCR rounds relied on TRBV1-TRBV30 forward primers together with a C-beta reverse primer. TCRdb reprocessed the multiplex PCR reads with MiXCR, giving one entry per CDR3 protein. The repertoire consists of around 170,000 distinct CDR3 sequences, with 60% occurring once and the leading ten covering 72%. The authors took blood RNA from unsorted whole blood and also extracted germline DNA. The specimen was peripheral blood. The receptors were gathered from a man between 35 and 55 years old with primary liver carcinoma and hepatitis B virus infection.

This clonotype was seen ten or more times. DNA for the CDR3: TGTGCCAGCACTCAGCGGTACAATGAGCAGTTCTTC. It codes for CASTQRYNEQFF. The rearrangement joins TRBV28 to TRBJ2-1; weak D call: TRBD2 (5 bases). The V and J ends lost 7 bases and 4 bases respectively, with 8 bases between them. The CDR3 has 12 amino acids. Germline V lookup: CDR1 MDHEN, CDR2 SYDVKM.

V is TRBV28 and J is TRBJ1-2; 7 bases fit TRBD1. Per the germline V gene, CDR1 is MDHEN and CDR2 is SYDVKM. J was trimmed by 7 bases and V by 5 bases; bases with no gene match: 10. The CDR3 extends over 14 amino acids. The CDR3 DNA reads TGTGCCAGCAGTCCGAACAGGGGAGCCCGTGGCTACACCTTC. This encodes CASSPNRGARGYTF.

The chain is built from TRBV10-1 and TRBJ2-1, with 13 bases fitting TRBD2. The ends lost 2 bases at V and 6 bases at J; junction bases unmatched: 1. From germline, CDR1 is WNHNN and CDR2 SYGVQD (reference sequence). The CDR3 is made up of 15 amino acids. CDR3 amino acids: CASSEGLAGANEQFF. The CDR3 DNA is TGCGCCAGCAGTGAGGGACTAGCGGGAGCCAATGAGCAGTTCTTC.

This clonotype showed up just a few times. It may be a read error: a sequence one base away is much more abundant. The chain employs TRBV30 and TRBJ1-2; 9 positions match TRBD1. V was clipped by 3 bases and J by 7 bases; unmatched bases: 12. This CDR3 has 15 residues. Germline CDR1 reads GTSNPN; CDR2 reads SVGIG (reference sequence). The CDR3 nucleotides read TGTGCCTGGAGCGGAACCCTACAGGGGGCGTGTGGCTACACCTTC. It codes for CAWSGTLQGACGYTF.

Regarding this clonotype: The CDR3 ends on some other residue instead of the conserved phenylalanine or tryptophan, so this is likely a read error. Because the CDR3's place on the DNA is in doubt, the DNA is left out and the CDR3 is given as listed by TCRdb. The rearrangement uses TRBV11-2 and TRBJ2-1; the table's D call of TRBD2 was not tested on the DNA. Germline lookup yields CDR1 SGHAT and CDR2 FQNNGV. The CDR3 has 15 residues if both end residues are counted. The CDR3 loop reads CASSLEGGSYNELFI.

As for this clonotype: A much larger clone is a single base away; this may be a read error. This rearrangement joins TRBV5-4 to TRBJ2-1; no definite D call. The CDR3 runs 15 residues. CDR1 and CDR2 from the germline V gene are SGHNT and YYREEE (reference sequence). Trimming pared 4 bases from V and 0 bases from J, leaving 11 bases between. CDR3 in amino acids: CASSAVYSSYNEQFF. CDR3 DNA sequence: TGTGCCAGCAGCGCCGTTTACAGCTCCTACAATGAGCAGTTCTTC.

Comments on this clonotype: The junction and the germline gene differ at one end; a read error may be behind it. The CDR3 reads CASSGGHLSTDTQYF. CDR3 bases: TGCGCCAGCAGCGGAGGGCACCTAAGCACAGATACGCAGTATTTT. The chain couples TRBV11-2 to TRBJ2-3; D is possibly TRBD2 (6 bases). This CDR3 has 15 residues. CDR1 and CDR2 from the germline V gene are SGHAT and FQNNGV.

The chain uses TRBV6-2 or TRBV6-3 and TRBJ2-7; maybe TRBD2 (6 bases). CDR1 MNHEY and CDR2 SVGEGT come from the germline V gene. The length of the CDR3 is 16 residues. Trimming stripped 2 bases from V and 3 bases from J, with 17 bases between. This chain's CDR3 is CASSYTYLDYCYEQYF. CDR3 bases: TGTGCCAGCAGTTACACCTATCTGGACTACTGCTACGAGCAGTACTTC.

This clonotype was counted between two and nine times. This chain links TRBV7-9 with TRBJ1-1; possible D gene TRBD1, 6 bases. The V end was cut by 1 base, the J end by 7 bases, with 10 bases between. CDR1 is SEHNR and CDR2 is FQNEAQ in the germline V gene (reference sequence). The CDR3 spans 13 residues. Here the CDR3 DNA reads TGTGCCAGCAGCTTAGATCTGGACAGTGAAGCTTTCTTT. It encodes CASSLDLDSEAFF. Drawing the rest from reference TRBV7-9 and TRBJ1-1, the complete variable domain is DTGVSQNPRHKITKRGQNVTFRCDPISEHNRLYWYRQTLGQGPEFLTYFQNEAQLEKSRLLSDRFSAERPKGSFSTLEIQRTEQGDSAMYLCASSLDLDSEAFFGQGTRLTVV.

This clonotype was seen many times. The CDR3 sequence: CASSPGQGTDTQYF. The DNA of the CDR3 is TGTGCCAGCAGCCCGGGACAGGGCACAGATACGCAGTATTTT. The rearrangement links TRBV11-3 to TRBJ2-3, with TRBD1 matching over 8 bases. With 5 bases clipped from V and 1 base from J, the junction kept 2 bases outside the gene matches. Germline V gives CDR1 SGHNT, CDR2 YENEEA. The CDR3 is 14 residues long.

About this clonotype: A single base separates this from a much larger clone, so it may be a read error. The V gene is TRBV29-1, the J gene TRBJ2-2, with TRBD1 as a possible D gene (6 bases). V lost 6 bases and J 4 bases, leaving 15 bases between the germline ends. Germline V gene data show CDR1 as SQVTM and CDR2 as ANQGSEA. The CDR3 extends over 14 amino acids. CDR3 sequence reads: CSVHPTGSTGELFF. CDR3 DNA: TGCAGCGTGCATCCTACAGGGAGCACCGGGGAGCTGTTTTTT.

This chain joins TRBV7-9 and TRBJ2-1; 7 bases agree with TRBD2. Germline V gene sequence: CDR1 SEHNR, CDR2 FQNEAQ (reference sequence). The ends lost 1 base at V and 7 bases at J; junction bases unmatched: 7. CDR3 length: 15 amino acids. CDR3: CASSLVAGAGNEQFF. As DNA, the CDR3 is TGTGCCAGCAGCTTAGTGGCGGGAGCGGGGAATGAGCAGTTCTTC.

CDR3 region: CASSLKVFRLEQYF. As DNA, the CDR3 is TGTGCCAGCAGTTTAAAGGTGTTCAGGCTCGAGCAGTACTTC. The V and J genes are TRBV12-3 or TRBV12-4 and TRBJ2-7; D uncertain. With 2 bases removed from V and 6 bases from J, the gap between germline ends came to 14 bases. The CDR3 sequence is 14 residues long.

CDR3 loop: CASSLTDWAYYQYF. The CDR3 DNA reads as TGTGCCAGCAGCTTAACCGACTGGGCCTACTATCAGTACTTC. The chain uses TRBV11-2 and TRBJ2-7; D gene unclear. CDR1 and CDR2 (germline): SGHAT, FQNNGV. The CDR3 consists of 14 residues. Trimming stripped 2 bases from V and 10 bases from J, with 18 bases between.

This clonotype occurred once. A single base separates this from a much larger clone, so it may be a read error. The V call is TRBV29-1, the J call TRBJ1-1, with D possibly matching TRBD1 (6 bases). The germline gives CDR1 SQVTM, CDR2 ANQGSEA. The CDR3 totals 13 residues. Trimming took off 5 bases at V and 5 bases at J, with 15 bases between the two ends. For the CDR3, the DNA is TGCAGCGTTTCAACAGGGCGACAAACTGAAGCTTTCTTT. This translates into CSVSTGRQTEAFF.

This clonotype came up a few times. This chain uses TRBV4-2 with TRBJ2-7; a possible D gene is TRBD2 (5 bases). The CDR3 contains 15 residues. Per germline, CDR1 LGHNA and CDR2 YNFKEQ. Trimming cost V 0 bases and J 0 bases, with 9 bases left between them. The CDR3: CASSQEAEASYEQYF. The CDR3 DNA sequence: TGTGCCAGCAGCCAAGAAGCGGAAGCCTCCTACGAGCAGTACTTC.

As for this clonotype: This sequence may be a read error, since a much larger clone differs from it by one base. The CDR3 DNA reads as TGTGCCAGCAGCTGGACGCTCGGACAGGGAGAGAACGCTGAAGCTTTCTTT. Translating it yields CASSWTLGQGENAEAFF. V usage is TRBV11-2 and J usage is TRBJ1-1, with TRBD1 matching over 8 bases. This CDR3 is built from 17 residues. Germline values: CDR1 SGHAT, CDR2 FQNNGV.

This chain links TRBV2 with TRBJ1-4; no reliable D call. The germline V gene has CDR1 SNHLY and CDR2 FYNNEI. This CDR3 comprises 14 residues. Trimming shortened V by 6 bases and J by 11 bases, and 19 bases separated the two germline ends. This CDR3 reads CASSTSLGIKKLFF. CDR3 DNA: TGTGCCAGCAGCACCTCTTTGGGGATCAAGAAACTGTTTTTT.

As regards this clonotype: One end of the junction fails to match germline, which may point to a read error. The chain combines TRBV11-2 with TRBJ1-1; D is undetermined. CDR3 length equals 15 residues. Per germline, CDR1 SGHAT and CDR2 FQNNGV. CDR3 coding DNA: TGTGTCAGCAGCACCGTCGCAGGCGAGAACACTGAAGCTTTCTTT. Its translation is CVSSTVAGENTEAFF.

As regards this clonotype: A junction boundary mismatches the germline segment, possibly from a read error. The V call is TRBV6-6, the J call TRBJ2-2; tentatively, D is TRBD2 (5 bases). The CDR3 runs 19 residues. Per the germline V gene, CDR1 is MNHNY and CDR2 is SVGAGI (reference sequence). CDR3 region: CASSYSRTARFANTGEMFF. CDR3 nucleotide sequence: TGTGCCAGCAGTTACTCTAGGACCGCCCGGTTCGCGAACACCGGGGAGATGTTTTTT.

A note on this clonotype: A clone one base away is much larger, so this may be a read error. The chain couples TRBV29-1 to TRBJ1-1; D is undetermined. There are 13 residues in the CDR3. Germline V lookup: CDR1 SQVTM, CDR2 ANQGSEA. The ends were cut back, 6 bases at V and 1 base at J, with 12 bases in the middle. In DNA, the CDR3 is TGCAGCGTGGTACACCTGGGGAACACTGAAGCTTTCTTT. This translates into CSVVHLGNTEAFF.

This clonotype occurred a few times. The CDR3 does not end in the conserved phenylalanine or tryptophan, so this is likely a read error. The J gene is TRBJ2-4, the V gene TRBV6-1; possible D gene TRBD2, 6 bases. The CDR3 length is 14 residues. Per germline, CDR1 MNHNS and CDR2 SASEGT. CDR3 nucleotides: TGTGACCTACGCCGGGGACTAGCCAAAAACATTCAGTACCTC. Protein: CDLRRGLAKNIQYL.